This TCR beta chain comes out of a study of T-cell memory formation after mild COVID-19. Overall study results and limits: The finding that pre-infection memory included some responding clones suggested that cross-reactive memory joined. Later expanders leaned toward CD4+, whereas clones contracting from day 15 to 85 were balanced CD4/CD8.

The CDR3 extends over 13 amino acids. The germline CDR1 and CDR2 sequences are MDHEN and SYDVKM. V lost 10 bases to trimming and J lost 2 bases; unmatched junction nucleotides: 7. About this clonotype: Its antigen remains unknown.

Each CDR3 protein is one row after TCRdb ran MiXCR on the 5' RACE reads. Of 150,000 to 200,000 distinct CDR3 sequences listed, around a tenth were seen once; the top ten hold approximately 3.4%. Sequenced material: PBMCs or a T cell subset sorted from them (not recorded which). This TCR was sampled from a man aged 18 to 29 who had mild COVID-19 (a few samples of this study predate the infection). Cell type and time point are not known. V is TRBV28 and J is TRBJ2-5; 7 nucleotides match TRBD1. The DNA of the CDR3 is TGTGCCATCTCCGAGGGACAGCAAGAGACCCAGTACTTC. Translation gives CAISEGQQETQYF. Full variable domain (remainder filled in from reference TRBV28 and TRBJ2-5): DVKVTQSSRYLVKRTGEKVFLECVQDMDHENMFWYRQDPGLGLRLIYFSYDVKMKEKGDIPEGYSVSREKKERFSLILESASTNQTSMYLCAISEGQQETQYFGPGTRLLVL.